This TCR beta chain comes out of a study of CD8 T cells in Susac syndrome. Reverse transcription of roughly 0.5 to 1 ug RNA used random hexamers. TCRdb reprocessed the immunoSEQ multiplex PCR reads with MiXCR, giving one entry per CDR3 protein. The sample consists of fewer than 350,000 distinct CDR3 sequences, about 92% of them appearing once. The sequence was obtained from a human donor with multiple sclerosis. Sample: CD4+ T cells from PBMCs.

The CDR3 DNA sequence: TGTGCCAGCAGCGCGACTAGCGGGGGGTTATACGATAGCACAGATACGCAGTATTTT. It codes for CASSATSGGLYDSTDTQYF. This rearrangement joins TRBV9 to TRBJ2-3; 13 nucleotides agree with TRBD2. Trimming took 3 bases from V and 0 from J; bases not matched to a gene: 10. The CDR3 is 19 amino acids. CDR1 and CDR2 from the germline V gene are SGDLS and YYNGEE. The whole variable domain, filled in from reference TRBV9 and TRBJ2-3, reads DSGVTQTPKHLITATGQRVTLRCSPRSGDLSVYWYQQSLDQGLQFLIQYYNGEERAKGNILERFSAQQFPDLHSELNLSSLELGDSALYFCASSATSGGLYDSTDTQYFGPGTRLTVL.